This passage covers 13 T cell receptor beta chains from one sample sequenced in a study of T cell changes during pregnancy in multiple sclerosis. Repertoires were generated with immunoSEQ multiplex PCR, while TCRdb's copy carries only in-frame clones and drops some. The top ten clones hold about 3% of a sample with 50,000 to 75,000 clones, 92% of them seen once. The sequenced sample was peripheral blood, obtained in the third trimester of pregnancy. The receptor source for this set is a female donor in good health, enrolled as a control in a pregnancy study.

The chain carries TRBV7-8 and TRBJ1-1, with D maybe TRBD1 (6 bases). Between the trimmed V and J ends, which lost 1 base and 0 bases, there was a span of 9 bases. CDR1 SGHVS and CDR2 FQNEAQ come from the germline V gene. This CDR3 region has 15 residues. The CDR3 nucleotides read TGTGCCAGCAGCTTAGTGGGACATTTGAACACTGAAGCTTTCTTT. Residues: CASSLVGHLNTEAFF.

In its sample, this clone was seen once. V gene TRBV15 combines with J gene TRBJ1-4, with 7 bases lining up with TRBD1. Losses at the gene ends were 3 bases for V and 8 bases for J; bases not matched to a gene: 9. Germline V gene lookup returns CDR1 LNHNV and CDR2 YYDKDF (reference sequence). The CDR3 totals 15 residues. The CDR3 nucleotides are TGTGCCACCAGCAGGGGGATTACAGGGGCCGAAAAACTGTTTTTT. Translation: CATSRGITGAEKLFF.

This clone was counted once. The J gene is TRBJ1-1, the V gene TRBV12-5; TRBD1 agrees at 9 bases. Germline assignment: CDR1 LGHNT and CDR2 FRNRAP. Trimming cost V 2 bases and J 4 bases; bases outside gene matches: 5. The CDR3 consists of 15 residues. CDR3 residues: CASGLTGGAGTEAFF. The CDR3 region has the DNA TGTGCTAGTGGTTTGACAGGGGGCGCGGGCACTGAAGCTTTCTTT. The full variable domain, its missing parts supplied by reference TRBV12-5 and TRBJ1-1, is DARVTQTPRHKVTEMGQEVTMRCQPILGHNTVFWYRQTMMQGLELLAYFRNRAPLDDSGMPKDRFSAEMPDATLATLKIQPSEPRDSAVYFCASGLTGGAGTEAFFGQGTRLTVV.

The rearrangement links TRBV6-1 to TRBJ2-5; 12 nucleotides align to TRBD2. The CDR3 is made up of 15 amino acids. Germline CDR1 reads MNHNS; CDR2 reads SASEGT. J gave up 1 base and V 7 bases, and 4 bases lay outside the gene matches. This CDR3 reads CASTGLAGTQETQYF. The CDR3 nucleotides read TGTGCCAGCACCGGACTAGCGGGGACCCAAGAGACCCAGTACTTC.

J is TRBJ2-7 and V is TRBV2, with TRBD2 matching over 12 bases. The germline V gene has CDR1 SNHLY and CDR2 FYNNEI. Germline trimming cut 10 bases from V and 2 bases from J; bases unmatched to any gene: 18. This CDR3 comprises 18 residues. Here the CDR3 reads CATITSTSGSPSPYEQYF. As DNA, the CDR3 is TGTGCCACCATCACCTCGACTAGCGGGAGCCCCTCACCCTACGAGCAGTACTTC.

The genes are TRBV27 and TRBJ2-1; possible D gene TRBD2, 6 bases. The germline CDR1 and CDR2 sequences are MNHEY and SMNVEV (reference sequence). There are 14 residues in the CDR3. The CDR3 is CASRRVILGNEQFF. The DNA for the CDR3 is TGTGCTTCCAGGAGGGTAATTTTGGGCAATGAGCAGTTCTTC.

The sample holds one count of this clone. The CDR3 coding sequence is TGTGCCAGCAGGGACCCGGGACTCCCGGAAAAACTGTTTTTT. Protein sequence: CASRDPGLPEKLFF. V usage is TRBV6-1 and J usage is TRBJ1-4, with D possibly TRBD1 on 5 matching bases. This CDR3 comprises 14 residues. Trimming left V 6 bases short and J 8 bases short, with 16 bases between. CDR1 MNHNS and CDR2 SASEGT come from the germline V gene.

The chain employs TRBV28 and TRBJ1-6; TRBD1 matches 10 bases. The germline gives CDR1 MDHEN, CDR2 SYDVKM. This CDR3 has 17 residues. V shed 7 bases and J 5 bases; nucleotides not matched to a gene: 11. The CDR3 spells CASNLWVGQGNNSPLHF. The CDR3 DNA is TGTGCCAGCAATCTCTGGGTGGGACAGGGGAATAATTCACCCCTCCACTTT.

This chain uses TRBV9 with TRBJ1-6; the match to TRBD1 covers 8 bases. This CDR3 has 20 amino acids. The junction had 13 bases not matched to a gene; V was cut back by 0 bases and J by 2 bases. Germline CDR1 is SGDLS and CDR2 is YYNGEE. The chain's CDR3 is CASSVDPRDRQKAYNSPLHF. The DNA for the CDR3 is TGTGCCAGCAGCGTAGACCCGCGGGACAGGCAAAAGGCCTATAATTCACCCCTCCACTTT. Variable domain in full (rest from reference TRBV9 and TRBJ1-6): DSGVTQTPKHLITATGQRVTLRCSPRSGDLSVYWYQQSLDQGLQFLIQYYNGEERAKGNILERFSAQQFPDLHSELNLSSLELGDSALYFCASSVDPRDRQKAYNSPLHFGNGTRLTVT.

The rearrangement joins TRBV5-8 to TRBJ2-5, with 9 positions matching TRBD1. V was pared by 0 bases and J by 5 bases, with 2 bases of the junction left unmatched. Germline CDR1 SGHTS, CDR2 YDEGEE. The CDR3 spans 14 residues. The CDR3 DNA reads as TGTGCCAGCAGCTTGGAGACAGGGGGGGAGACCCAGTACTTC. This gives the protein CASSLETGGETQYF.

This rearrangement joins TRBV4-3 to TRBJ1-5; D perhaps matches TRBD1 (6 bases). The CDR3 consists of 15 residues. Germline assignment: CDR1 LGHNA and CDR2 YSLEER. Trimming shortened V by 0 bases and J by 2 bases, and 8 bases separated the two germline ends. In nucleotides, the CDR3 is TGCGCCAGCAGCCAAGAACAGGGAGGCAATCAGCCCCAGCATTTT. Protein: CASSQEQGGNQPQHF.

This chain connects TRBV5-6 to TRBJ2-5, with D maybe TRBD1 (5 bases). The CDR3 has 15 amino acids. The ends were cut back, 0 bases at V and 0 bases at J, with 9 bases in the middle. Germline CDR1 reads SGHDT; CDR2 reads YYEEEE. The DNA of the CDR3 is TGTGCCAGCAGCTTGGGACAGCAGTACCAAGAGACCCAGTACTTC. Translation gives CASSLGQQYQETQYF.

The chain couples TRBV15 to TRBJ1-5, with D hard to call. The V gene's germline CDR1 is LNHNV and CDR2 YYDKDF (reference sequence). Trimming left V 5 bases short and J 3 bases short, with 8 bases between. The CDR3 consists of 13 residues. CDR3 DNA: TGTGCCACCAGCGAGGGTCTCAATCAGCCCCAGCATTTT. Residues: CATSEGLNQPQHF.